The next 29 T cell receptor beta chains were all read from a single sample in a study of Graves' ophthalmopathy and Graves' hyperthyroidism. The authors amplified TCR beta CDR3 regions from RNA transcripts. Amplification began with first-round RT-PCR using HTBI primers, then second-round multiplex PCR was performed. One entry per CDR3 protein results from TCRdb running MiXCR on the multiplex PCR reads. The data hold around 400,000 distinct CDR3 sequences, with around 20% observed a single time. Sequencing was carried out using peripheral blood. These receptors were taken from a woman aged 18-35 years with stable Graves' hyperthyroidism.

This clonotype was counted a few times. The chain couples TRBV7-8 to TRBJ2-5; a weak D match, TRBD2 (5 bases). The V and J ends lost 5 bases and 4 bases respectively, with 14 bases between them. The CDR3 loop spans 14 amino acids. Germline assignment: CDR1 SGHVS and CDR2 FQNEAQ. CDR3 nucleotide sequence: TGTGCCAGCAGCCCTGCGAGGGTTGGAGAGACCCAGTACTTC. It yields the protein CASSPARVGETQYF.

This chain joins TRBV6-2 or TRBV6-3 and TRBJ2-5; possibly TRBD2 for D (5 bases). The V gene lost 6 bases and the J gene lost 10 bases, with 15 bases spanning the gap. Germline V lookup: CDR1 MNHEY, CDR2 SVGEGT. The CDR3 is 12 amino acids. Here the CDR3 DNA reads TGTGCCAGCAGGGGCCAGATTCGGGACCAGTACTTC. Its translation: CASRGQIRDQYF.

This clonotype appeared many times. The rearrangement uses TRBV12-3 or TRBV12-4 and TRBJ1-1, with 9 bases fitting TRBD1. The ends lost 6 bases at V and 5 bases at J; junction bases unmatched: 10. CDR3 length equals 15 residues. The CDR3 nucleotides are TGTGCCAGCAGCCCCGGGACAGGGCTGGGGACTGAAGCTTTCTTT. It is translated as CASSPGTGLGTEAFF.

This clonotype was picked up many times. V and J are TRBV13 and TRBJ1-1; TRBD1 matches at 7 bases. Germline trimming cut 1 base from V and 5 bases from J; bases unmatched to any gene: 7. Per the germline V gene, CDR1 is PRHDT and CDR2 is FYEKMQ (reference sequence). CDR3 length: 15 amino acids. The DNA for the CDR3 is TGTGCCAGCAGCTTAGTTCAGGGGGATTTTACTGAAGCTTTCTTT. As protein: CASSLVQGDFTEAFF.

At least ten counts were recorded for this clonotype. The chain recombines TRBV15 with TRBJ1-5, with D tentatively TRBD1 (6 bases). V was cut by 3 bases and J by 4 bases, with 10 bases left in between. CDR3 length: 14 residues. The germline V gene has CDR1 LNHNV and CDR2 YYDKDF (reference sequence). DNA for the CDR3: TGTGCCACCAGCAGTAAGACAGGTAATCAGCCCCAGCATTTT. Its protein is CATSSKTGNQPQHF.

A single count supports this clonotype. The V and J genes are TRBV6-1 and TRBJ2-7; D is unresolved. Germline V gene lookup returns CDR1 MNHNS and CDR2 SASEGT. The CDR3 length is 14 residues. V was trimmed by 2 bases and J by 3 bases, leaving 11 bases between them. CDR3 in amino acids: CASSEPQIDYEQYF. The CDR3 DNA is TGTGCCAGCAGTGAACCCCAGATAGACTACGAGCAGTACTTC.

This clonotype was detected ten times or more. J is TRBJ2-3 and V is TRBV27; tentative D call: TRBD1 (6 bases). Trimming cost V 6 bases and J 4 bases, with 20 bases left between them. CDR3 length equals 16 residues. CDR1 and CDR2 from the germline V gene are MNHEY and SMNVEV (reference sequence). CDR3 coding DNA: TGTGCCAGCAGACCTCTAGCAACCAGGGGCTCAGATACGCAGTATTTT. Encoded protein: CASRPLATRGSDTQYF.

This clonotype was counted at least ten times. The CDR3 spells CASSLVRRGNTIYF. CDR3 nucleotides: TGTGCCAGCAGTTTAGTCAGGAGAGGAAACACCATATATTTT. The J gene is TRBJ1-3, the V gene TRBV28; D is unclear. CDR1 and CDR2 (germline): MDHEN, SYDVKM. The CDR3 extends over 14 amino acids. V lost 2 bases and J 4 bases, leaving 9 bases between the germline ends.

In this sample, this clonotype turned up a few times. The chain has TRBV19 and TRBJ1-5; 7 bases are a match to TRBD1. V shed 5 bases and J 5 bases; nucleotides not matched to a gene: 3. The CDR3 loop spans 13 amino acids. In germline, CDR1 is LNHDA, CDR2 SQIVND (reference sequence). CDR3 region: CASSARGDQPQHF. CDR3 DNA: TGTGCCAGTAGTGCCAGGGGGGATCAGCCCCAGCATTTT.

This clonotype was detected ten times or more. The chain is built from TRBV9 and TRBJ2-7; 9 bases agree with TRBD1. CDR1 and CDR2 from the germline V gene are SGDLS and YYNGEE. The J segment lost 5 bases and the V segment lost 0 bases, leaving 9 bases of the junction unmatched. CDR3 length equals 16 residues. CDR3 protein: CASSVGAGTGLHEQYF. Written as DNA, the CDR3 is TGTGCCAGCAGCGTAGGGGCCGGGACAGGGCTCCACGAGCAGTACTTC.

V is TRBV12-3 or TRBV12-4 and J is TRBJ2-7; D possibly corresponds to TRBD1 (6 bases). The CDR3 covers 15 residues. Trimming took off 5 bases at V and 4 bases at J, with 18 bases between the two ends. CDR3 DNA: TGTGCCAGCAGTAGCGGACAGATCTGGGGATACGAGCAGTACTTC. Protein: CASSSGQIWGYEQYF.

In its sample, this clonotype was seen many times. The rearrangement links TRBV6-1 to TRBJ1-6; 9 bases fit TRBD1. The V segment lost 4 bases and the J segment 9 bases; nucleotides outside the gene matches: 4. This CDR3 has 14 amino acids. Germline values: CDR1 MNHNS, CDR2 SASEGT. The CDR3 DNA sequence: TGTGCCAGCAGTGGGACAGGGGACAGTTCACCCCTCCACTTT. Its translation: CASSGTGDSSPLHF.

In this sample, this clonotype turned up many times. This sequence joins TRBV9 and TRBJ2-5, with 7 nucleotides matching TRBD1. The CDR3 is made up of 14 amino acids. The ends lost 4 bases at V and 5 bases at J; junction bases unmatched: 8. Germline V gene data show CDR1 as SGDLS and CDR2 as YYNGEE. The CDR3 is CASSYETGLETQYF. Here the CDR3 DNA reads TGTGCCAGCAGCTACGAGACAGGGCTGGAGACCCAGTACTTC.

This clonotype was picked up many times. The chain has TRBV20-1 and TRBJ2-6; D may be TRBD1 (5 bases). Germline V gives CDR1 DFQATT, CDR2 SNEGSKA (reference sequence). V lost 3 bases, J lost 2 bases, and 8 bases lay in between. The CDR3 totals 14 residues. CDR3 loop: CSASPRAGANVLTF. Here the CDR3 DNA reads TGCAGTGCTAGTCCCAGGGCTGGGGCCAACGTCCTGACTTTC.

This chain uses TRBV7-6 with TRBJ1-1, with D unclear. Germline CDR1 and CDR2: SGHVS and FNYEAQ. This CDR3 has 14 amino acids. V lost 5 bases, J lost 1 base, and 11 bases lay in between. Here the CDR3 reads CASSPLGPNTEAFF. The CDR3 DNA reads TGTGCCAGCAGCCCCCTAGGACCGAACACTGAAGCTTTCTTT.

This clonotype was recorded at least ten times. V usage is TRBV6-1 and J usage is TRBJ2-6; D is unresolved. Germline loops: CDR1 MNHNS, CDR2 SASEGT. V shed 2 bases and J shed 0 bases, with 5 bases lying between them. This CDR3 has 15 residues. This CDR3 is CASSERDSGANVLTF. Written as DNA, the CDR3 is TGTGCCAGCAGTGAAAGGGACTCTGGGGCCAACGTCCTGACTTTC.

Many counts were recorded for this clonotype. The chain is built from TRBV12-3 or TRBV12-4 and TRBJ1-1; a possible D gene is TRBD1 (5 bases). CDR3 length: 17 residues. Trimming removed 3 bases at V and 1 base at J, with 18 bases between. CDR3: CASSFTSDIRRNTEAFF. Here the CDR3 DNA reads TGTGCCAGCAGTTTCACCTCGGACATTCGGAGGAACACTGAAGCTTTCTTT.

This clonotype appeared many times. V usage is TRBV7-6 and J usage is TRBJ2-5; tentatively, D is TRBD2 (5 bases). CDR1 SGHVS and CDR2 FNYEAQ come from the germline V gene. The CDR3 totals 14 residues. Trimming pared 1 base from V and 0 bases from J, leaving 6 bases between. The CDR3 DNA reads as TGTGCCAGCAGCTTAGGCGGGTACCAAGAGACCCAGTACTTC. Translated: CASSLGGYQETQYF.

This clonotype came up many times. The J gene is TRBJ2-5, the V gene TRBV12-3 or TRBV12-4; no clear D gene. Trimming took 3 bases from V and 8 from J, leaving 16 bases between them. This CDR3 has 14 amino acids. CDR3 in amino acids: CASSFRQVSVTQYF. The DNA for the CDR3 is TGTGCCAGCAGTTTTCGGCAGGTATCGGTCACCCAGTACTTC.

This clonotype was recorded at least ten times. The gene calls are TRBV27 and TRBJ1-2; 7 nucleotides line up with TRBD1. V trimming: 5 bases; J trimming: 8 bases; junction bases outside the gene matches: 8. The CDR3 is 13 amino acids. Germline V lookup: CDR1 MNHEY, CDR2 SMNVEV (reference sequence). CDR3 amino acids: CASSPPGQLGYTF. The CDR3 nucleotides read TGTGCCAGCAGTCCCCCGGGACAGCTCGGCTACACCTTC.

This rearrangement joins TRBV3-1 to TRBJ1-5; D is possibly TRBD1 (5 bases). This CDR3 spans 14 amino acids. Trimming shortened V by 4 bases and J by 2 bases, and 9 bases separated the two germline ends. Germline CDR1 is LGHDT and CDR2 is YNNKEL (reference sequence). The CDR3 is CASSLGGRNQPQHF. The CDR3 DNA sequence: TGTGCCAGCAGCCTTGGGGGACGCAATCAGCCCCAGCATTTT.

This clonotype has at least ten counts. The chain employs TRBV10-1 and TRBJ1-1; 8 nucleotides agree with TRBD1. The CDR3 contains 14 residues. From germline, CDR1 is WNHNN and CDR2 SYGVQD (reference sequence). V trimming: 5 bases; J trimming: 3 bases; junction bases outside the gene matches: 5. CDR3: CASSRTGGDTEAFF. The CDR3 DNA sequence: TGCGCCAGCAGTAGAACAGGGGGGGACACTGAAGCTTTCTTT.

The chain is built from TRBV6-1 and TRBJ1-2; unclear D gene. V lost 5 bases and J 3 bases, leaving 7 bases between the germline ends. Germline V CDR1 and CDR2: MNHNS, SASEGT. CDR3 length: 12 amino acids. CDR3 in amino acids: CASSNLHYGYTF. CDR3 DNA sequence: TGTGCCAGCAGTAATCTCCACTATGGCTACACCTTC.

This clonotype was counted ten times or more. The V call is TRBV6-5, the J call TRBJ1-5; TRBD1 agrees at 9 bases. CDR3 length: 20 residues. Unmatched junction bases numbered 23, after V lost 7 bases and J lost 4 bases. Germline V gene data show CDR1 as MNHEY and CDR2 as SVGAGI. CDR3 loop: CASTITTGGSTSGENQPQHF. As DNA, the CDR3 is TGTGCCAGCACCATTACTACAGGGGGCTCCACTAGTGGGGAAAATCAGCCCCAGCATTTT.

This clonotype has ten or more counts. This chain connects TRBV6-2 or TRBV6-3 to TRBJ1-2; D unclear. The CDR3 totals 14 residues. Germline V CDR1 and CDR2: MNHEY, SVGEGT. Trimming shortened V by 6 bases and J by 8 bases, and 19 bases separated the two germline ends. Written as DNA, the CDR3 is TGTGCCAGCAGCTCTCCCGGCGGGGTCGAGGGCTACACCTTC. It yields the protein CASSSPGGVEGYTF.

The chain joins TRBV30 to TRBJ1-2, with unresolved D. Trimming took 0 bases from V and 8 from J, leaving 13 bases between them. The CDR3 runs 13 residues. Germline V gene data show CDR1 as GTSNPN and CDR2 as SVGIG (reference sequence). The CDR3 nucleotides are TGTGCCTGGAGTGTACCAGCCGGAGTAGGCTACACCTTC. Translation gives CAWSVPAGVGYTF.

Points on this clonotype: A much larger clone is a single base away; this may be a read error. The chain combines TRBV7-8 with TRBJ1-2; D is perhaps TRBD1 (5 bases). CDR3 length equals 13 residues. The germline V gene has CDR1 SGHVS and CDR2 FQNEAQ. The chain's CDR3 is CASSIRQLYDYTF. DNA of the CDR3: TGTGCCAGCAGCATAAGACAGTTGTATGACTACACCTTC.

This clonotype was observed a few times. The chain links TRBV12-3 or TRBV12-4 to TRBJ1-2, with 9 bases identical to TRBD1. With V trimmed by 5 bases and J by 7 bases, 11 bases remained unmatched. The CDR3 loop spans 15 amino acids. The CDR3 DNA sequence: TGTGCCAGCAGTCGTCGCCGGGACAGGGCCGGTGGCTACACCTTC. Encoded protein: CASSRRRDRAGGYTF.

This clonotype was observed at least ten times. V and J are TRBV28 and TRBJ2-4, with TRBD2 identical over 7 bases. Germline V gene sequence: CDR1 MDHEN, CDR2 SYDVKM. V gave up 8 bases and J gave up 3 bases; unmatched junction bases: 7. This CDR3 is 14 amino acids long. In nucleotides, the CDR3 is TGTGCCAGCCAGCGAGCGGGGAGCAAAAACATTCAGTACTTC. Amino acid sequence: CASQRAGSKNIQYF.